This TCR beta chain was recovered during a study of shared clonotypes between healthy human individuals. Comments on this clone: The antigen is not known.

Using immunoSEQ multiplex PCR, the repertoire was profiled, and TCRdb retains in-frame clones only, with some absent. The sample has 950,000 to 1,100,000 clones, approximately 72% seen once. Every contributor of samples was a Caucasian grown-up residing in Nashville, Tennessee. A split of CD4+ cells into CD45RA+ naive and CD45RA-negative memory subsets was performed. The CDR3 runs to 15 residues. The V and J ends lost 1 base and 5 bases respectively, with 14 bases between them. Germline lookup yields CDR1 SGHAT and CDR2 FQNNGV. Whole-study results and caveats: In contrast to clonotypes shared by all four donors, non-shared clonotypes had lower generation probabilities.

This receptor was identified in a man between 18 and 29 years old in good health. What was sequenced was memory CD4+ T cells sorted from blood. Subset: CD45RA-negative fraction. This chain uses TRBV11-2 with TRBJ2-5, with D perhaps TRBD2 (6 bases). In DNA, the CDR3 is TGTGCCAGCAGCTTAGCAGGGAGGTCAATGGAGACCCAGTACTTC. The encoded protein is CASSLAGRSMETQYF.